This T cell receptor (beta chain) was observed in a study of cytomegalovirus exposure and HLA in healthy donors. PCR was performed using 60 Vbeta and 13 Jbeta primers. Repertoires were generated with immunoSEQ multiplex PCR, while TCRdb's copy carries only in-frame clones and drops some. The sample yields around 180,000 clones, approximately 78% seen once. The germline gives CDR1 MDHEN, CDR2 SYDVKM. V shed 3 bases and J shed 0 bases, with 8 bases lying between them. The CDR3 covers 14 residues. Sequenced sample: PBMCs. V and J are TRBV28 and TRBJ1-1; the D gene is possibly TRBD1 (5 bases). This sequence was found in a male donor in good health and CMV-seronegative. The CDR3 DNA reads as TGTGCCAGCAGTTTCCCCAGGGTGAACACTGAAGCTTTCTTT. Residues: CASSFPRVNTEAFF.